Below, 25 T cell receptor beta chains from the same sample are listed, as sequenced in a study of shared clonotypes between healthy human individuals. Naive CD8 cells lacked CD45RO, underwent positive selection for CCR7 and left out terminally differentiated effector memory CD45RA+ cells. The assay was immunoSEQ multiplex PCR, and TCRdb's table has in-frame clones only and misses some. Here the sample spans millions of clones, around 93% being singletons. The material sequenced was naive CD8+ T cells from PBMCs. The receptors were gathered from a young man in good health. Some clones in this sample may be carry-over from other donors' samples.

CDR3 in DNA: TGTGCCATCAACAGTCCTAGCGGGGCGGAGGAGCAGTTCTTC. It is translated as CAINSPSGAEEQFF. The chain has TRBV10-3 and TRBJ2-1, with 9 bases identical to TRBD2. Germline CDR1 is ENHRY and CDR2 is SYGVKD. The CDR3 runs to 14 residues. Trimming cost V 7 bases and J 10 bases; bases outside gene matches: 11.

The genes are TRBV7-9 and TRBJ2-1, with a possible D match to TRBD1 (5 bases). The CDR3 length is 15 residues. Between the trimmed V and J ends, which lost 1 base and 1 base, there was a span of 8 bases. Per the germline V gene, CDR1 is SEHNR and CDR2 is FQNEAQ (reference sequence). The CDR3: CASSLDRTSYNEQFF. CDR3 nucleotide sequence: TGTGCCAGCAGCTTAGACAGGACGTCCTACAATGAGCAGTTCTTC. Drawing the rest from reference TRBV7-9 and TRBJ2-1, the complete variable domain is DTGVSQNPRHKITKRGQNVTFRCDPISEHNRLYWYRQTLGQGPEFLTYFQNEAQLEKSRLLSDRFSAERPKGSFSTLEIQRTEQGDSAMYLCASSLDRTSYNEQFFGPGTRLTVL.

The V gene is TRBV9, the J gene TRBJ2-7; unclear D gene. Per the germline V gene, CDR1 is SGDLS and CDR2 is YYNGEE. V lost 1 base and J lost 0, with 8 bases in between. The CDR3 length is 14 residues. The CDR3 protein is CASSVFGDSYEQYF. The CDR3 DNA reads TGTGCCAGCAGCGTATTTGGCGACTCCTACGAGCAGTACTTC.

The rearrangement joins TRBV7-9 to TRBJ1-2; no definite D call. Germline CDR1 reads SEHNR; CDR2 reads FQNEAQ (reference sequence). V lost 1 base, J lost 4 bases, and 13 bases lay in between. The CDR3 spans 15 residues. DNA for the CDR3: TGTGCCAGCAGCTTAGGAACGGGGATTATCTATGGCTACACCTTC. It yields the protein CASSLGTGIIYGYTF.

Concerning this clone itself: This sample includes further DNA sequences coding for the same CDR3. J is TRBJ2-7 and V is TRBV27; 11 positions match TRBD2. Germline assignment: CDR1 MNHEY and CDR2 SMNVEV (reference sequence). The CDR3 contains 15 residues. Germline trimming cut 5 bases from V and 2 bases from J; bases unmatched to any gene: 5. Here the CDR3 DNA reads TGTGCCAGCAGTCCCGGGACTAGCGGAACCTACGAGCAGTACTTC. Protein sequence: CASSPGTSGTYEQYF.

V gene TRBV4-1 combines with J gene TRBJ2-2; tentatively, D is TRBD2 (6 bases). Germline CDR1 MGHRA, CDR2 YSYEKL. V dropped 2 bases and J dropped 9 bases, with 13 bases sitting between them. The CDR3 loop spans 14 amino acids. The CDR3 nucleotides read TGCGCCAGCAGCCAAAGGGGCAGCGGGTGGGAGCTGTTTTTT. This encodes CASSQRGSGWELFF.

V and J are TRBV11-2 and TRBJ2-7; TRBD1 matches at 7 bases. The V segment lost 0 bases and the J segment 3 bases; nucleotides outside the gene matches: 5. The CDR3 has 15 residues. CDR1 and CDR2 (germline): SGHAT, FQNNGV. DNA for the CDR3: TGTGCCAGCAGCTTAGATTTTAGACAGGGCTACGAGCAGTACTTC. It yields the protein CASSLDFRQGYEQYF.

CDR3 coding DNA: TGTGCCAGCAGCCAAGATCAATGGGCAGTGCCCTACGAGCAGTACTTC. Translation: CASSQDQWAVPYEQYF. The chain combines TRBV14 with TRBJ2-7; D unresolved. V was cut by 0 bases and J by 2 bases, with 14 bases left in between. Germline V gene lookup returns CDR1 SGHDN and CDR2 FVKESK. The CDR3 length is 16 residues. Looking up the rest from reference TRBV14 and TRBJ2-7 gives the full variable domain: EAGVTQFPSHSVIEKGQTVTLRCDPISGHDNLYWYRRVMGKEIKFLLHFVKESKQDESGMPNNRFLAERTGGTYSTLKVQPAELEDSGVYFCASSQDQWAVPYEQYFGPGTRLTVT.

This clone appeared a single time. This chain connects TRBV4-3 to TRBJ1-2; no reliable D call. CDR3 size: 16 residues. The germline V gene has CDR1 LGHNA and CDR2 YSLEER. Trimming took off 6 bases at V and 4 bases at J, with 21 bases between the two ends. As DNA, the CDR3 is TGCGCCAGCAGGGGAGGCGGGTCTCCGGCTAGCTATGGCTACACCTTC. Amino acid sequence: CASRGGGSPASYGYTF.

V and J are TRBV10-1 and TRBJ2-7; D is uncertain. Germline V gene data show CDR1 as WNHNN and CDR2 as SYGVQD (reference sequence). The CDR3 has 15 amino acids. The germline V and J ends were trimmed by 0 bases and 5 bases, with 14 bases remaining between them. Here the CDR3 DNA reads TGCGCCAGCAGTGAGTCCCTCGGTTCGCAGGACGAGCAGTACTTC. Translation gives CASSESLGSQDEQYF.

The chain recombines TRBV13 with TRBJ2-7; D tentatively fits TRBD1 or TRBD2 (6 bases each). This CDR3 has 12 residues. Trimming removed 2 bases from V and 6 bases from J, with 8 bases in between. From germline, CDR1 is PRHDT and CDR2 FYEKMQ (reference sequence). CDR3 sequence (DNA): TGTGCCAGCAGCTTAAGGGGGGTCGAGCAGTACTTC. Translating it yields CASSLRGVEQYF.

This CDR3 reads CASSIRLARGGETQYF. The CDR3 DNA reads TGTGCCAGCAGCATAAGACTAGCTCGGGGTGGGGAGACCCAGTACTTC. J is TRBJ2-5 and V is TRBV7-8, with 7 nucleotides matching TRBD2. The CDR3 is made up of 16 amino acids. Germline assignment: CDR1 SGHVS and CDR2 FQNEAQ. V lost 5 bases to trimming and J lost 5 bases; unmatched junction nucleotides: 14.

The chain uses TRBV28 and TRBJ1-4, with a possible D match to TRBD1 (6 bases). The CDR3 is 17 amino acids. V was shortened by 6 bases and J by 0 bases, with 17 bases between the two germline ends. Germline CDR1 MDHEN, CDR2 SYDVKM. DNA of the CDR3: TGTGCCAGCAGAGAAGGAGGGGGGAAAGCAACTAATGAAAAACTGTTTTTT. It is translated as CASREGGGKATNEKLFF.

The chain couples TRBV28 to TRBJ1-4, with D unclear. V was clipped by 5 bases and J by 8 bases, with 18 bases between them. Germline loops: CDR1 MDHEN, CDR2 SYDVKM. This CDR3 is built from 15 residues. DNA of the CDR3: TGTGCCAGCAGTGCTCGTAGACGCCCTCCCGAAAAACTGTTTTTT. Translated, it gives CASSARRRPPEKLFF.

The chain uses TRBV7-2 and TRBJ2-4; TRBD1 might be the D (6 bases). V was clipped by 5 bases and J by 11 bases, with 13 bases between them. This CDR3 is 12 amino acids long. CDR1 and CDR2 (germline): SGHTA, FQGNSA. The chain's CDR3 is CASSNREILQYF. The CDR3 DNA reads as TGTGCCAGCAGCAACAGGGAAATCCTTCAGTACTTC.

J is TRBJ2-7 and V is TRBV9; 10 bases map to TRBD2. Losses at the gene ends were 0 bases for V and 4 bases for J; bases not matched to a gene: 7. Germline lookup yields CDR1 SGDLS and CDR2 YYNGEE. This CDR3 has 16 amino acids. This CDR3 is CASSVGVRTSGYEQYF. In DNA form, the CDR3 reads TGTGCCAGCAGCGTAGGCGTGCGGACTAGCGGATACGAGCAGTACTTC. The full variable domain, rest sourced from reference TRBV9 and TRBJ2-7, is DSGVTQTPKHLITATGQRVTLRCSPRSGDLSVYWYQQSLDQGLQFLIQYYNGEERAKGNILERFSAQQFPDLHSELNLSSLELGDSALYFCASSVGVRTSGYEQYFGPGTRLTVT.

This clone came up once. This rearrangement joins TRBV30 to TRBJ2-7; D is possibly TRBD2 (6 bases). Germline lookup yields CDR1 GTSNPN and CDR2 SVGIG (reference sequence). This CDR3 region has 16 residues. V gave up 3 bases and J gave up 4 bases, with 22 bases separating them. CDR3 nucleotides: TGTGCCTGGAGCGAACAGACTAGGCCCACGGGGTACGAGCAGTACTTC. It codes for CAWSEQTRPTGYEQYF.

The rearrangement uses TRBV7-9 and TRBJ2-1, with 10 bases identical to TRBD2. The CDR3 consists of 14 residues. In germline, CDR1 is SEHNR, CDR2 FQNEAQ (reference sequence). V trimming: 7 bases; J trimming: 5 bases; junction bases outside the gene matches: 5. CDR3 region: CASTPGLAHNEQFF. DNA for the CDR3: TGTGCCAGCACCCCGGGACTAGCGCACAATGAGCAGTTCTTC. Complete variable domain (other parts from reference TRBV7-9 and TRBJ2-1): DTGVSQNPRHKITKRGQNVTFRCDPISEHNRLYWYRQTLGQGPEFLTYFQNEAQLEKSRLLSDRFSAERPKGSFSTLEIQRTEQGDSAMYLCASTPGLAHNEQFFGPGTRLTVL.

The genes are TRBV10-3 and TRBJ1-2, with D unresolved. Germline CDR1 ENHRY, CDR2 SYGVKD. The germline V and J ends were trimmed by 8 bases and 1 base, with 17 bases remaining between them. This CDR3 comprises 15 residues. The chain's CDR3 is CAIESDHLINYGYTF. As DNA, the CDR3 is TGTGCCATCGAGTCCGATCACCTGATTAACTATGGCTACACCTTC.

This chain connects TRBV28 to TRBJ2-2; maybe TRBD1 (7 bases). This CDR3 region has 19 residues. Germline assignment: CDR1 MDHEN and CDR2 SYDVKM. V was pared by 7 bases and J by 4 bases, with 28 bases between. The CDR3 loop reads CASTPSGGGQLISTGELFF. The CDR3 coding sequence is TGTGCCAGCACCCCGAGTGGAGGGGGACAGCTTATTTCCACCGGGGAGCTGTTTTTT. Combining the CDR3 with reference TRBV28 and TRBJ2-2 gives the whole variable domain DVKVTQSSRYLVKRTGEKVFLECVQDMDHENMFWYRQDPGLGLRLIYFSYDVKMKEKGDIPEGYSVSREKKERFSLILESASTNQTSMYLCASTPSGGGQLISTGELFFGEGSRLTVL.

The chain is built from TRBV19 and TRBJ2-7; D is perhaps TRBD1 (6 bases). The CDR3 is 14 amino acids. Germline V gene sequence: CDR1 LNHDA, CDR2 SQIVND (reference sequence). Between the trimmed V and J ends, which lost 7 bases and 0 bases, there was a span of 13 bases. Here the CDR3 DNA reads TGTGCCAGTATGGGCCAGGGGAGCTCCTACGAGCAGTACTTC. Translation gives CASMGQGSSYEQYF.

This chain connects TRBV6-6 to TRBJ2-7; the match to TRBD1 covers 10 bases. V trimming: 2 bases; J trimming: 3 bases; junction bases outside the gene matches: 4. The CDR3 covers 15 residues. Germline V gives CDR1 MNHNY, CDR2 SVGAGI (reference sequence). The CDR3 DNA follows: TGTGCCAGCAGTTACGAGGACAGGGGGGACTACGAGCAGTACTTC. Translating it yields CASSYEDRGDYEQYF.

This clone was detected once. The gene calls are TRBV10-2 and TRBJ2-3, with TRBD2 as a possible D gene (6 bases). CDR3 length: 15 amino acids. Germline CDR1 is WSHSY and CDR2 is SAAADI. V gave up 3 bases and J gave up 1 base, with 11 bases separating them. Here the CDR3 reads CASSDLASGTDTQYF. CDR3 DNA sequence: TGCGCCAGCAGTGACCTGGCTAGCGGCACAGATACGCAGTATTTT.

The chain combines TRBV25-1 with TRBJ1-1; 7 positions match TRBD1. CDR1 and CDR2 (germline): MGHDK, SYGVNS. V lost 4 bases, J lost 5 bases, and 4 bases stayed unmatched. The length of the CDR3 is 13 residues. CDR3 region: CASSVGDRTEAFF. CDR3 in DNA: TGTGCCAGCAGTGTGGGGGACAGAACTGAAGCTTTCTTT.

The rearrangement uses TRBV7-2 and TRBJ1-3; TRBD1 might be the D (6 bases). The CDR3 has 15 amino acids. Germline assignment: CDR1 SGHTA and CDR2 FQGNSA. Trimming pared 5 bases from V and 0 bases from J, leaving 11 bases between. The CDR3: CASSPDRTSGNTIYF. The CDR3 DNA follows: TGTGCCAGCAGCCCAGACAGGACCTCTGGAAACACCATATATTTT.